These 20 T cell receptor beta chains came from one sample sequenced in a study of stem cell transplantation in POMP-related autoinflammatory disease. TCRdb's table, derived via immunoSEQ multiplex PCR, lists solely in-frame clones and lacks some. There are about 6,900 clones in the sample; roughly 80% occur only once, and approximately 4.1% lies in the top ten. The specimen sequenced was a CXCR5-defined cell subset from PBMCs. The receptors originated from a human donor in good health.

This clone has more than one count but fewer than ten. The rearrangement uses TRBV18 and TRBJ1-1; unclear D gene. In germline, CDR1 is KGHSH, CDR2 LQKENI. This CDR3 region has 13 residues. Trimming pared 6 bases from V and 1 base from J, leaving 9 bases between. The CDR3 bases are TGTGCCAGCTCCAGAGGTCGGAACACTGAAGCTTTCTTT. Its translation is CASSRGRNTEAFF.

The chain joins TRBV11-2 to TRBJ2-1, with TRBD1 matching over 9 bases. V dropped 3 bases and J dropped 3; count of bases not matched to a gene: 12. CDR3 length: 18 amino acids. Germline CDR1 reads SGHAT; CDR2 reads FQNNGV. This CDR3 reads CASSFGTGITMVYNEQFF. DNA of the CDR3: TGTGCCAGCAGCTTTGGGACAGGGATAACCATGGTCTACAATGAGCAGTTCTTC.

The chain has TRBV2 and TRBJ2-3; D gene ambiguous. The CDR3 covers 11 residues. V lost 6 bases, J lost 4 bases, and 5 bases lay in between. Germline CDR1 is SNHLY and CDR2 is FYNNEI. CDR3 coding DNA: TGTGCCAGCAGCGATCCAGATACGCAGTATTTT. This gives the protein CASSDPDTQYF. Looking up the rest from reference TRBV2 and TRBJ2-3 gives the full variable domain: EPEVTQTPSHQVTQMGQEVILRCVPISNHLYFYWYRQILGQKVEFLVSFYNNEISEKSEIFDDQFSVERPDGSNFTLKIRSTKLEDSAMYFCASSDPDTQYFGPGTRLTVL.

V gene TRBV5-1 combines with J gene TRBJ1-3; D not resolved. Between the trimmed V and J ends, which lost 0 bases and 0 bases, there was a span of 10 bases. This CDR3 comprises 16 residues. Germline values: CDR1 SGHRS, CDR2 YFSETQ. In DNA form, the CDR3 reads TGCGCCAGCAGCTTGGAAGGGCCTTTCTCTGGAAACACCATATATTTT. Its protein is CASSLEGPFSGNTIYF.

This clone was seen more than once but under ten times. This sequence joins TRBV11-1 and TRBJ2-5, with 9 bases fitting TRBD1. The CDR3 contains 15 residues. Per germline, CDR1 SGHAT and CDR2 FQDESV (reference sequence). V shed 1 base, J shed 5 bases, and the junction held 5 bases outside the gene matches. The CDR3 nucleotides are TGTGCCAGCAGCTTAGAACAGGGGGCATTGGAGACCCAGTACTTC. Amino acids: CASSLEQGALETQYF.

This chain connects TRBV19 to TRBJ1-4; D gene uncertain. There are 13 residues in the CDR3. Deletions cut 6 bases from V and 8 bases from J, with 13 bases between. Germline V gene lookup returns CDR1 LNHDA and CDR2 SQIVND (reference sequence). CDR3 sequence (DNA): TGTGCCAGTAGCGCTGCCCATGAGGAAAAACTGTTTTTT. Its protein product is CASSAAHEEKLFF.

The rearrangement links TRBV2 to TRBJ2-3; no firm D call. V lost 4 bases to trimming and J lost 7 bases, with 9 bases between them. Looked up from germline, CDR1 is SNHLY and CDR2 is FYNNEI. This CDR3 region has 12 residues. Here the CDR3 DNA reads TGTGCCAGCAGTGCTCAGATCAATACGCAGTATTTT. It is translated as CASSAQINTQYF.

This chain joins TRBV20-1 and TRBJ2-5; D might be TRBD1 (5 bases). V was trimmed by 7 bases and J by 5 bases, leaving 11 bases between them. Germline V gene sequence: CDR1 DFQATT, CDR2 SNEGSKA (reference sequence). The CDR3 consists of 11 residues. CDR3 residues: CSVSPGETQYF. The CDR3 region has the DNA TGCAGTGTAAGCCCAGGGGAGACCCAGTACTTC.

This clone appeared once. This chain links TRBV19 with TRBJ1-2; D possibly corresponds to TRBD1 (5 bases). Germline V gives CDR1 LNHDA, CDR2 SQIVND (reference sequence). The CDR3 is 16 residues long. Between the trimmed V and J ends, which lost 7 bases and 4 bases, there was a span of 22 bases. The DNA of the CDR3 is TGTGCCAGTACCCCGACCTGGGGCCACCGGGCCTATGGCTACACCTTC. As protein: CASTPTWGHRAYGYTF. The full variable domain, with the rest looked up from reference TRBV19 and TRBJ1-2, is DGGITQSPKYLFRKEGQNVTLSCEQNLNHDAMYWYRQDPGQGLRLIYYSQIVNDFQKGDIAEGYSVSREKKESFPLTVTSAQKNPTAFYLCASTPTWGHRAYGYTFGSGTRLTVV.

The rearrangement uses TRBV7-2 and TRBJ2-5; 8 bases match TRBD2. Germline V CDR1 and CDR2: SGHTA, FQGNSA. The trim removed 5 bases at V and 5 bases at J, leaving 4 bases unmatched. The CDR3 has 13 residues. The CDR3 nucleotides are TGTGCCAGCAGCACCGGGAGGGGTGAGACCCAGTACTTC. It encodes CASSTGRGETQYF.

This chain's CDR3 is CASSYSGTSGGYTF. CDR3 in DNA: TGTGCCAGCAGTTACTCAGGGACCTCGGGGGGCTACACCTTC. V and J are TRBV6-6 and TRBJ1-2, with D tentatively TRBD1 (5 bases). The CDR3 length is 14 residues. Trimming pared 0 bases from V and 8 bases from J, leaving 13 bases between. Germline V lookup: CDR1 MNHNY, CDR2 SVGAGI (reference sequence).

This clone was seen only once. This chain connects TRBV6-1 to TRBJ1-1; D is undetermined. The V and J ends lost 7 bases and 0 bases respectively, with 9 bases between them. This CDR3 comprises 13 residues. Germline V CDR1 and CDR2: MNHNS, SASEGT. CDR3 DNA sequence: TGTGCCAGCAAGCGGGTCATGAACACTGAAGCTTTCTTT. Translated: CASKRVMNTEAFF.

This clone appeared a few times. The chain joins TRBV11-1 to TRBJ1-3; no clear D. Trimming took off 3 bases at V and 0 bases at J, with 12 bases between the two ends. Germline V lookup: CDR1 SGHAT, CDR2 FQDESV (reference sequence). This CDR3 is 16 amino acids long. The chain's CDR3 is CASSFHASYSGNTIYF. In nucleotides, the CDR3 is TGTGCCAGCAGCTTTCACGCCAGCTACTCTGGAAACACCATATATTTT.

This clone is classed as large. CDR3 nucleotide sequence: TGTGCCAGCAACCCGGGACAGGCAAATTCACCCCTCCACTTT. It specifies CASNPGQANSPLHF. The chain has TRBV7-9 and TRBJ1-6, with 8 positions matching TRBD1. The trim removed 7 bases at V and 7 bases at J, leaving 6 bases unmatched. This CDR3 is built from 14 residues. Germline V gene data show CDR1 as SEHNR and CDR2 as FQNEAQ (reference sequence).

V gene TRBV19 combines with J gene TRBJ2-3; D may be TRBD1 (5 bases). V lost 3 bases and J 3 bases, leaving 13 bases between the germline ends. The CDR3 contains 15 residues. The germline gives CDR1 LNHDA, CDR2 SQIVND (reference sequence). CDR3 DNA: TGTGCCAGTAGTATGATTGGGCAGGGAACAGATACGCAGTATTTT. Translation gives CASSMIGQGTDTQYF.

This chain's CDR3 is CASSEQMGQRFNTEAFF. As DNA, the CDR3 is TGTGCCAGCAGCGAGCAGATGGGACAGAGGTTCAACACTGAAGCTTTCTTT. This rearrangement joins TRBV7-6 to TRBJ1-1, with 7 bases matching TRBD1. CDR3 length equals 17 residues. Germline V lookup: CDR1 SGHVS, CDR2 FNYEAQ. Germline trimming cut 5 bases from V and 2 bases from J; bases unmatched to any gene: 14.

The count of this clone is one. The chain links TRBV6-1 to TRBJ2-3; no clear D. V shed 6 bases and J shed 0 bases, with 10 bases lying between them. Per the germline V gene, CDR1 is MNHNS and CDR2 is SASEGT. The CDR3 is 14 amino acids. CDR3 DNA sequence: TGTGCCAGCAGGATCCTCCAGAGCACAGATACGCAGTATTTT. It is translated as CASRILQSTDTQYF.

V usage is TRBV19 and J usage is TRBJ2-5; no definite D call. Trimming took off 7 bases at V and 7 bases at J, with 13 bases between the two ends. Germline lookup yields CDR1 LNHDA and CDR2 SQIVND (reference sequence). CDR3 length: 12 residues. The CDR3 DNA reads TGTGCCAGTAACACCCCCGGCGGGACCCAGTACTTC. It encodes CASNTPGGTQYF.

The chain employs TRBV7-3 and TRBJ2-1; D is possibly TRBD2 (6 bases). Between the trimmed V and J ends, which lost 2 bases and 8 bases, there was a span of 22 bases. CDR3 length: 17 residues. The V gene's germline CDR1 is SGHTA and CDR2 FQGTGA. CDR3 nucleotide sequence: TGTGCCAGCAGCTTACGGGGTGGGACTGACGTTCGCGATGAGCAGTTCTTC. This sequence encodes CASSLRGGTDVRDEQFF.

The V and J genes are TRBV2 and TRBJ1-1; unclear D gene. The CDR3 has 15 amino acids. Germline V CDR1 and CDR2: SNHLY, FYNNEI. Trimming took off 4 bases at V and 0 bases at J, with 12 bases between the two ends. The CDR3 loop reads CASSAQIFMNTEAFF. The CDR3 region has the DNA TGTGCCAGCAGTGCGCAGATATTCATGAACACTGAAGCTTTCTTT.